These T cell receptor beta chains were read from a single sample in a study of blood T cell repertoires in COVID-19. This table comes from immunoSEQ multiplex PCR, and its TCRdb copy is limited to in-frame clones, with some not included. There are approximately 25,000 clones in the sample; about 90% occur only once, and more than 30% lies in the top ten. The source material was peripheral blood. The receptor set was obtained from a man between 65 and 85 years old with active COVID-19. CDR3s include the opening cysteine and the closing phenylalanine or tryptophan. The order of the fields is CDR3 DNA, CDR3 protein, D gene, clone size, V gene, J gene. D genes are given only for firm matches. Size is omitted from some rows. Given values are once, few, many or a class for expanded clones.

CDR3 DNA: TGTGCCAGCACCCAGGGGGACAGGGGCCACAATGAGCAGTTCTTC; CDR3 protein: CASTQGDRGHNEQFF; D gene: TRBD1; clone size: .; V gene: TRBV28; J gene: TRBJ2-1
CDR3 DNA: TGTGCCAGCAGCAACCGACAGGGGAATTCACCCCTCCACTTT; CDR3 protein: CASSNRQGNSPLHF; D gene: TRBD1; clone size: few; V gene: TRBV7-9; J gene: TRBJ1-6
CDR3 DNA: TGTGCCAGCAGCCGCGGCAGGGGGCAGCTCAGCGGGGAGCTGTTTTTT; CDR3 protein: CASSRGRGQLSGELFF; D gene: TRBD1; clone size: few; V gene: TRBV5-8; J gene: TRBJ2-2
CDR3 DNA: TGCGCCAGCAGCCAAGTGTTGGTAGCGGGAGTTCCCGGGGAGCTGTTTTTT; CDR3 protein: CASSQVLVAGVPGELFF; D gene: TRBD2; clone size: .; V gene: TRBV4-1; J gene: TRBJ2-2
CDR3 DNA: TGTGCCAGCAGCTTTAGCGGGGCCTACAATGAGCAGTTCTTC; CDR3 protein: CASSFSGAYNEQFF; D gene: TRBD2; clone size: .; V gene: TRBV7-2; J gene: TRBJ2-1
CDR3 DNA: TGTGCCAGCTCACCTTCTACCTTACAGGGGAACGAGCAGTACTTC; CDR3 protein: CASSPSTLQGNEQYF; D gene: TRBD1; clone size: .; V gene: TRBV18; J gene: TRBJ2-7
CDR3 DNA: TGCAGCGTTGAACCGTCGACAGGGCTCCAAGAGACCCAGTACTTC; CDR3 protein: CSVEPSTGLQETQYF; D gene: TRBD1; clone size: .; V gene: TRBV29-1; J gene: TRBJ2-5
CDR3 DNA: TGTGCCAGTAATGACAGACCAGACTCCTATAATTCACCCCTCCACTTT; CDR3 protein: CASNDRPDSYNSPLHF; D gene: .; clone size: .; V gene: TRBV19; J gene: TRBJ1-6
CDR3 DNA: TGTGCCAGCAGTTCGCCAGGGGGTGGTCGGTACGAGCAGTACTTC; CDR3 protein: CASSSPGGGRYEQYF; D gene: TRBD1; clone size: .; V gene: TRBV28; J gene: TRBJ2-7
CDR3 DNA: TGTGCCACGGGCCGTCAGGGGAGAACCTACGAGCAGTACTTC; CDR3 protein: CATGRQGRTYEQYF; D gene: .; clone size: once; V gene: TRBV28; J gene: TRBJ2-7
CDR3 DNA: TGCGCCAGCAGCCTGGGGGACAGGGGGGACTATGGCTACACCTTC; CDR3 protein: CASSLGDRGDYGYTF; D gene: TRBD1; clone size: .; V gene: TRBV4-3; J gene: TRBJ1-2
CDR3 DNA: TGTGCCAGTAGCGATAACGGGAGGGCCACCGGGGAGCTGTTTTTT; CDR3 protein: CASSDNGRATGELFF; D gene: TRBD2; clone size: .; V gene: TRBV19; J gene: TRBJ2-2
CDR3 DNA: TGTGCCAGCAGTCAGGGGGGCACGGGCCCCTACGAGCAGTACTTC; CDR3 protein: CASSQGGTGPYEQYF; D gene: .; clone size: .; V gene: TRBV6-5; J gene: TRBJ2-7
CDR3 DNA: TGTGCCAGCTCACCAAGGGGGAGACAGAATAGCAATCAGCCCCAGCATTTT; CDR3 protein: CASSPRGRQNSNQPQHF; D gene: .; clone size: .; V gene: TRBV18; J gene: TRBJ1-5
CDR3 DNA: TGTGCCAGCAGTGAAGCACGGACAGTCAACGAGCAGTACTTC; CDR3 protein: CASSEARTVNEQYF; D gene: .; clone size: .; V gene: TRBV2; J gene: TRBJ2-7
CDR3 DNA: TGTGCCAGCAGCCCCACTGCAGGGTACAATGAGCAGTTCTTC; CDR3 protein: CASSPTAGYNEQFF; D gene: .; clone size: once; V gene: TRBV7-2; J gene: TRBJ2-1
CDR3 DNA: TGCGCCAGCAGCCAAGATCGAGGAGCGGGAGGGTTCACTGAGCAGTTCTTC; CDR3 protein: CASSQDRGAGGFTEQFF; D gene: TRBD2; clone size: .; V gene: TRBV4-1; J gene: TRBJ2-1
CDR3 DNA: TGCGCCAGCAGCTTGGCCGGGGGGGGCACTGAAGCTTTCTTT; CDR3 protein: CASSLAGGGTEAFF; D gene: .; clone size: .; V gene: TRBV5-1; J gene: TRBJ1-1
CDR3 DNA: TGTGCCAGCAGGCGACTAGCGGGGAGCTACAATGAGCAGTTCTTC; CDR3 protein: CASRRLAGSYNEQFF; D gene: TRBD2; clone size: .; V gene: TRBV6-5; J gene: TRBJ2-1
CDR3 DNA: TGTGCCATCGGCAGCCTAGGGGTTTCCAATCAGCCCCAGCATTTT; CDR3 protein: CAIGSLGVSNQPQHF; D gene: .; clone size: .; V gene: TRBV10-3; J gene: TRBJ1-5
CDR3 DNA: TGCGCCAGCAGTTGGGACAGCAAAGATCAGCCCCAGCATTTT; CDR3 protein: CASSWDSKDQPQHF; D gene: TRBD1; clone size: .; V gene: TRBV10-2; J gene: TRBJ1-5
CDR3 DNA: TGTGCCAGCAGCGCGCGAACCACAGATACGCAGTATTTT; CDR3 protein: CASSARTTDTQYF; D gene: .; clone size: .; V gene: TRBV7-2; J gene: TRBJ2-3
CDR3 DNA: TGTGCCAGCAGCTCATCGACTAGCGGGGGCCAAGAGACCCAGTACTTC; CDR3 protein: CASSSSTSGGQETQYF; D gene: TRBD2; clone size: .; V gene: TRBV7-2; J gene: TRBJ2-5
CDR3 DNA: TGTGCCACCAGTGATCCCCCGGGACTTCACTCCTACAATGAGCAGTTCTTC; CDR3 protein: CATSDPPGLHSYNEQFF; D gene: .; clone size: .; V gene: TRBV24-1; J gene: TRBJ2-1
CDR3 DNA: TGTGCCAGCAGCATACAGGGAAACACCATATATTTT; CDR3 protein: CASSIQGNTIYF; D gene: .; clone size: .; V gene: TRBV7-9; J gene: TRBJ1-3
CDR3 DNA: TGTGCCAGCACCCCAAGGGGGATCTCCCCTAATTCACCCCTCCACTTT; CDR3 protein: CASTPRGISPNSPLHF; D gene: .; clone size: .; V gene: TRBV28; J gene: TRBJ1-6
CDR3 DNA: TGTGCCAGCAGCTTAGCCGAGGGGGCTGGAACTGAAGCTTTCTTT; CDR3 protein: CASSLAEGAGTEAFF; D gene: TRBD1; clone size: .; V gene: TRBV7-9; J gene: TRBJ1-1
CDR3 DNA: TGTGCCAGCTCGCCCGGGACAGCTGCCTACGAGCAGTACTTC; CDR3 protein: CASSPGTAAYEQYF; D gene: TRBD1; clone size: few; V gene: TRBV18; J gene: TRBJ2-7
CDR3 DNA: TGTGCCAGCAGCCCGGCAGGGTTCACCGGGGAGCTGTTTTTT; CDR3 protein: CASSPAGFTGELFF; D gene: .; clone size: .; V gene: TRBV7-2; J gene: TRBJ2-2
CDR3 DNA: TGTGCCAGCAGCACTCCGACAGGGGCGGGCACTGAAGCTTTCTTT; CDR3 protein: CASSTPTGAGTEAFF; D gene: TRBD1; clone size: .; V gene: TRBV2; J gene: TRBJ1-1
CDR3 DNA: TGTGCCAGCAGTCGAGGGACTAGCGGGAGTATGGGCGAGCAGTACTTC; CDR3 protein: CASSRGTSGSMGEQYF; D gene: TRBD2; clone size: .; V gene: TRBV25-1; J gene: TRBJ2-7